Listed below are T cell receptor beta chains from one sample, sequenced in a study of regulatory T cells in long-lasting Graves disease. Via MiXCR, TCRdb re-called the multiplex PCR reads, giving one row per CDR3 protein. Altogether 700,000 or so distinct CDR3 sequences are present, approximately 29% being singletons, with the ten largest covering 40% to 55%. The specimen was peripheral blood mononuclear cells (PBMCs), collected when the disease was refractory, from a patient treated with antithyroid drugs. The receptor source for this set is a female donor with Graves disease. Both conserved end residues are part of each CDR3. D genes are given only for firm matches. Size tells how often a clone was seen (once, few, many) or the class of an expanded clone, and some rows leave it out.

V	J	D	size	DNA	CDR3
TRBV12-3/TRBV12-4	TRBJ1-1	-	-	TGTGCCAGCAGTCCCCAGTGGAACACTGAAGCTTTCTTT	CASSPQWNTEAFF
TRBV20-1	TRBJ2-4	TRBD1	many	TGCAGTGCTAGGGCCCGGGACAGGGCGCAGGACATTCAGTACTTC	CSARARDRAQDIQYF
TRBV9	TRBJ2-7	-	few	TGTGCCAGCAGCGCCCTCTCCTACGAGCAGTACTTC	CASSALSYEQYF
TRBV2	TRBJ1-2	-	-	TGTGCCAGCCGGAATAACTATGGCTACACCTTC	CASRNNYGYTF
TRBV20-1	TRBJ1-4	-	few	TGCAGTGCTAGATCTTGGGACAACAGAGCAACTAATGAAAAACTGTTTTTT	CSARSWDNRATNEKLFF
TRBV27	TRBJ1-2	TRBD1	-	TGTGCCAGCAGACCTCTTTTACTCAGGACAGGGATGGCTGGCTACACCTTC	CASRPLLLRTGMAGYTF
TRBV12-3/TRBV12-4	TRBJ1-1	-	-	TGTGCCAGCATCCTCGTCGGGGGGAACACTGAAGCTCTCTTT	CASILVGGNTEALF
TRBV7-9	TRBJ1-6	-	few	TGTGCCAGCAGTCGCCAGCTGAGCTCCTATAATTCACCCCTCCACTTT	CASSRQLSSYNSPLHF
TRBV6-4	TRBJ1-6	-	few	TGTGCCAGCAGTGAAGCAGTCAGCTCCTATAATTCACCCCTCCACTTT	CASSEAVSSYNSPLHF
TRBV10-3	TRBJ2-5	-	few	TGTGCCATCAGTCGACAGGGGAGGGGAGAGACCCAGTACTTC	CAISRQGRGETQYF
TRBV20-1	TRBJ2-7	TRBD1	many	TGCAGTGCTCAGGGGACAGGGAGGCCCGACGAGCAGTACTTC	CSAQGTGRPDEQYF
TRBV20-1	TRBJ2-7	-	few	TGCAGTGCTGGCCGGGACATCTCGAGCTCCTACGAGCAGTACTTC	CSAGRDISSSYEQYF
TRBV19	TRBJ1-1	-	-	TGTGCCAGTAGTGCTCATTCCCAAAACACTGAAGCTTTCTTT	CASSAHSQNTEAFF
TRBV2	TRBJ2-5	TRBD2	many	TGTGCCAGCAGTGAGGGTCTAGCGGGAGTAGAGACCCAGTACTTC	CASSEGLAGVETQYF
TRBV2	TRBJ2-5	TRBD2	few	TGTGCCAGCATTCTAGCGGGAGGGAGGGCCGAGACCCAGTACTTC	CASILAGGRAETQYF
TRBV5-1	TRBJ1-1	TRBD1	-	TGCGCCAGCAGCTTAAAGGGACAGCAGAACACTGAAGCTTTCTTT	CASSLKGQQNTEAFF
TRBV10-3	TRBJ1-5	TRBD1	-	TGTGCCATCAGTGAGTCCTTCGGACAGGTGGACAATCAGCCCCAGCATTTT	CAISESFGQVDNQPQHF
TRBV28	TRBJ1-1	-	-	TGTGCCAGCAGCAAAGGGAATTTCTACACTGAAGCTTTCTTT	CASSKGNFYTEAFF
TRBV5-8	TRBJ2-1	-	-	TGTGCCAGCAGCGGGCTAGCTTACAATGAGCAGTTCTTC	CASSGLAYNEQFF
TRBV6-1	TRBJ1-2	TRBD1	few	TGTGCCAGCAGTCACTTTACCGACAGGGGAGCATATGGCTACACCTTC	CASSHFTDRGAYGYTF
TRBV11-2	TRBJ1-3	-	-	TGTGCCAGCAGCTTAGGACGCAGGGGTCTTAACTCTGGAAACACCATATATTTT	CASSLGRRGLNSGNTIYF
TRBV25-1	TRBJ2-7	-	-	TGTGCCAGCAGTGACCCCGCTAAGGGGGGGTCTTCCTACGAGCAGTACTTC	CASSDPAKGGSSYEQYF
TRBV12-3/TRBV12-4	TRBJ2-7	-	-	TGTGCCAGCAACGAGGGGGTAGCGGGCCGCTCCTACGAGCAGTACTTC	CASNEGVAGRSYEQYF
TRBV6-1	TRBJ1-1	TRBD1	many	TGTGCCAGCAGTGAAAGGACAGGGGGCGAAACTGAAGCTTTCTTT	CASSERTGGETEAFF
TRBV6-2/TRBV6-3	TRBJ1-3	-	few	TGTGCCAGCAGTTTCCCCGGGACACAAAGCTCTGGAAACACCATATATTTT	CASSFPGTQSSGNTIYF
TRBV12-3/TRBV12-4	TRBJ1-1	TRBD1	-	TGTGCCAGCAGTTTGGGACAGGGGGTGGTCAACACTGAAGCTTTCTTT	CASSLGQGVVNTEAFF
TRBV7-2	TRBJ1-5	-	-	TGTGCCAGCAGCCTAGCCCACGAACGGAGCAATCAGCCCCAGCATTTT	CASSLAHERSNQPQHF
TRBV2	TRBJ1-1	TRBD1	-	TGTGCCAGCAGTGCCGGGACAGCCGGCACTGAAGCTTTCTTT	CASSAGTAGTEAFF
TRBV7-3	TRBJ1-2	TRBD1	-	TGTGCCAGCAGCTTAGCCTTCCCGGGACAGTTTAACTATGGCTACACCTTC	CASSLAFPGQFNYGYTF
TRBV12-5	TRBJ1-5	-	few	TGTGCTAGTGGTTTGGGCCCTAGCAATCAGCCCCAGCATTTT	CASGLGPSNQPQHF
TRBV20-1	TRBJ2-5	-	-	TGCAGTGCTAGAGAGCCGGGACAGCGAGGAGGGCGAGAGACCCAGCACTTC	CSAREPGQRGGRETQHF
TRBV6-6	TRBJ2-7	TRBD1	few	TGTGCCAGCAGTTACTCGACAGGGGGCCTCAACGAGCAGTACTTC	CASSYSTGGLNEQYF
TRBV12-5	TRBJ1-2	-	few	TGTGCTAGTGGTCTTTCTGGGGGGCTTGGCTATGGCTACACCTTC	CASGLSGGLGYGYTF
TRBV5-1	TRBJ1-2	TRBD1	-	TGCGCCAGCAGCCGGGACAGGGGACGAAGCTACACCTTC	CASSRDRGRSYTF
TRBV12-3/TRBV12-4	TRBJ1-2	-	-	TGTGCCAGCAGTTTAGAAGTCAGGGGAGGTGGCTACACCTTC	CASSLEVRGGGYTF
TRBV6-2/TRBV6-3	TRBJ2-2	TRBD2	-	TGTGCCAGCAGCCGCACGGGGGGTAACACCGGGGAGCTGTTTTTT	CASSRTGGNTGELFF
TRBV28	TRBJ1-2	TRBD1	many	TGTGCCAGCAGTCAAGGACCCGGACAGGTTTATGGCTACACCTTC	CASSQGPGQVYGYTF
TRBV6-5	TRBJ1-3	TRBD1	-	TGTGCCAGCAGTTACCCTGGGACAGCTGGAAACACCATATATTTT	CASSYPGTAGNTIYF